This T cell receptor beta chain emerged from a study of blood T cell repertoires in COVID-19. For the study at large: Sources were T cells, B-cell-depleted T cells, or PBMCs; the material itself was cDNA or gDNA.

Per the authors' pipeline: Reference gene primer amplification gave estimated nucleated cell counts. Sequencing used immunoSEQ multiplex PCR; TCRdb keeps in-frame clones, though not all of them. V, J and clone size are taken as reported in that table, and D and trimming were inferred from the DNA itself. The sample records about 160,000 clones, roughly 84% being singletons. Patients from Seattle were sampled longitudinally, starting during active infection. The V gene's germline CDR1 is SNHLY and CDR2 FYNNEI. V was cut by 4 bases and J by 0 bases, with 15 bases left in between. The CDR3 is made up of 16 amino acids.

V and J are TRBV2 and TRBJ1-1, with D perhaps TRBD1 (6 bases). The receptor comes from a woman aged 60-75 years with COVID-19, enrolled during active disease. Sequencing input: peripheral blood. CDR3 DNA: TGTGCCAGCAGTGTTGCGGGGGCAGGGTTGAACACTGAAGCTTTCTTT. This translates into CASSVAGAGLNTEAFF. Full variable domain (rest looked up from reference TRBV2 and TRBJ1-1): EPEVTQTPSHQVTQMGQEVILRCVPISNHLYFYWYRQILGQKVEFLVSFYNNEISEKSEIFDDQFSVERPDGSNFTLKIRSTKLEDSAMYFCASSVAGAGLNTEAFFGQGTRLTVV.